Each of the 30 T cell receptor beta chains below was sequenced from the same sample in a study of blood T cell repertoires in COVID-19. Only in-frame clones appear in the TCRdb table, and some are missing; sequencing was by immunoSEQ multiplex PCR. Here the sample spans 35,000 or so clones, about nine tenths being singletons. Material: peripheral blood. All receptors derive from a human donor in a cohort sampled during active COVID-19.

The rearrangement uses TRBV5-1 and TRBJ2-7, with D possibly being TRBD1 (6 bases). The CDR3 has 13 amino acids. The V gene's germline CDR1 is SGHRS and CDR2 YFSETQ. V lost 4 bases and J lost 3, with 11 bases in between. The CDR3 is CASSPGQYYEQYF. CDR3 coding DNA: TGCGCCAGCAGCCCAGGACAGTACTACGAGCAGTACTTC. The whole variable domain, filled in from reference TRBV5-1 and TRBJ2-7, reads KAGVTQTPRYLIKTRGQQVTLSCSPISGHRSVSWYQQTPGQGLQFLFEYFSETQRNKGNFPGRFSGRQFSNSRSEMNVSTLELGDSALYLCASSPGQYYEQYFGPGTRLTVT.

This chain connects TRBV28 to TRBJ2-7, with 8 bases lining up with TRBD2. The V segment lost 5 bases and the J segment 1 base; nucleotides outside the gene matches: 10. This CDR3 region has 16 residues. Germline V gene sequence: CDR1 MDHEN, CDR2 SYDVKM. CDR3 amino acids: CASSPFGLAGSYEQYF. The DNA of the CDR3 is TGTGCCAGCAGTCCCTTTGGGTTAGCGGGGTCCTACGAGCAGTACTTC. Supplemented by reference TRBV28 and TRBJ2-7, the full variable domain reads DVKVTQSSRYLVKRTGEKVFLECVQDMDHENMFWYRQDPGLGLRLIYFSYDVKMKEKGDIPEGYSVSREKKERFSLILESASTNQTSMYLCASSPFGLAGSYEQYFGPGTRLTVT.

This clone was observed once. V and J are TRBV11-2 and TRBJ2-3; D perhaps matches TRBD2 (5 bases). Per germline, CDR1 SGHAT and CDR2 FQNNGV. This CDR3 is built from 15 residues. Trimming took 7 bases from V and 5 from J, leaving 19 bases between them. The CDR3 protein is CASTLAGSPGDTQYF. The CDR3 DNA reads TGTGCCAGCACCTTGGCGGGTTCCCCCGGAGATACGCAGTATTTT.

CDR3 sequence: CARSSTPGSVSNTEAFF. The CDR3 bases are TGTGCCAGAAGCTCCACCCCCGGGTCGGTTTCTAACACTGAAGCTTTCTTT. The V and J genes are TRBV5-3 and TRBJ1-1; no clear D. TRBV5-3 is placed among ORFs of uncertain function. This CDR3 is 17 amino acids long. Trimming removed 3 bases from V and 2 bases from J, with 20 bases in between.

This chain links TRBV2 with TRBJ2-7; 9 positions agree with TRBD1. CDR1 is SNHLY, CDR2 FYNNEI, per germline. With V trimmed by 6 bases and J by 4 bases, 7 bases remained unmatched. The CDR3 sequence is 14 residues long. The CDR3 reads CASRSNRGPYEQYF. DNA of the CDR3: TGTGCCAGCAGAAGCAACAGGGGGCCTTACGAGCAGTACTTC.

This clone has just a few counts. This chain joins TRBV19 and TRBJ2-1, with TRBD2 as a possible D gene (6 bases). Germline-derived CDR1 and CDR2 are LNHDA and SQIVND (reference sequence). The CDR3 is made up of 14 amino acids. V lost 5 bases to trimming and J lost 8 bases, with 16 bases between them. CDR3 residues: CASSPQTSGDEQFF. DNA for the CDR3: TGTGCCAGTAGTCCTCAAACCTCGGGGGATGAGCAGTTCTTC.

In this sample, this clone turned up a few times. This chain joins TRBV24-1 and TRBJ2-7; D is perhaps TRBD1 (5 bases). Germline loops: CDR1 KGHDR, CDR2 SFDVKD. The CDR3 loop spans 15 amino acids. The V end lost 4 bases, the J end lost 0 bases, and 12 bases lay between the germline ends. This CDR3 is CATSERTTPSYEQYF. CDR3 bases: TGTGCCACCAGTGAGCGGACAACGCCCTCCTACGAGCAGTACTTC.

This clone was counted only a few times. V gene TRBV6-1 combines with J gene TRBJ2-7; 10 bases fit TRBD1. V lost 1 base to trimming and J lost 0 bases; unmatched junction nucleotides: 0. This CDR3 is built from 15 residues. The germline V gene has CDR1 MNHNS and CDR2 SASEGT. CDR3 sequence: CASSEGTGGSYEQYF. The CDR3 DNA reads TGTGCCAGCAGTGAAGGGACAGGGGGCTCCTACGAGCAGTACTTC.

The chain couples TRBV3-1 (or the pseudogene TRBV3-2) to TRBJ2-5, with 9 bases that match TRBD2. The V segment lost 3 bases and the J segment 7 bases; nucleotides outside the gene matches: 6. Germline CDR1 is LGHDT and CDR2 is YNNKEL (reference sequence). This CDR3 has 14 residues. In DNA form, the CDR3 reads TGTGCCAGCAGCCATAACTTAGCGGGGGCGACCCAGTACTTC. It codes for CASSHNLAGATQYF.

V usage is TRBV27 and J usage is TRBJ2-1; 9 bases match TRBD2. The length of the CDR3 is 15 residues. Unmatched junction bases numbered 5, after V lost 1 base and J lost 7 bases. The germline CDR1 and CDR2 sequences are MNHEY and SMNVEV (reference sequence). The CDR3 here is CASSLLAGGLNEQFF. In DNA, the CDR3 is TGTGCCAGCAGTTTATTGGCGGGAGGGCTTAATGAGCAGTTCTTC.

The V and J genes are TRBV11-2 and TRBJ2-4; weak D call: TRBD1 (6 bases). Germline V gene data show CDR1 as SGHAT and CDR2 as FQNNGV. V was pared by 2 bases and J by 5 bases, with 7 bases between. There are 13 residues in the CDR3. CDR3 sequence reads: CASSLNRENIQYF. Here the CDR3 DNA reads TGTGCCAGCAGCTTAAACAGGGAAAACATTCAGTACTTC.

The V gene is TRBV10-2, the J gene TRBJ1-1; the D gene is possibly TRBD1 (6 bases). Trimming left V 4 bases short and J 1 base short, with 16 bases between. Germline V lookup: CDR1 WSHSY, CDR2 SAAADI. The CDR3 loop spans 16 amino acids. Here the CDR3 reads CASSGGDLQGNTEAFF. The CDR3 DNA is TGCGCCAGCAGTGGAGGGGACCTACAGGGGAACACTGAAGCTTTCTTT.

V gene TRBV6-1 combines with J gene TRBJ1-6; the match to TRBD1 covers 11 bases. The CDR3 is 14 amino acids. Looked up from germline, CDR1 is MNHNS and CDR2 is SASEGT. The J segment lost 15 bases and the V segment lost 0 bases, leaving 4 bases of the junction unmatched. In nucleotides, the CDR3 is TGTGCCAGCAGTGAAGCTGGGACAGGGGGTAGCCTCCACTTT. Translating gives CASSEAGTGGSLHF.

This chain uses TRBV10-3 with TRBJ2-1; 9 bases align to TRBD2. This CDR3 comprises 14 residues. V shed 11 bases and J 6 bases; nucleotides not matched to a gene: 11. Germline CDR1 ENHRY, CDR2 SYGVKD. The CDR3 loop reads CAATAGTSINEQFF. As DNA, the CDR3 is TGTGCCGCCACAGCCGGGACTAGCATCAATGAGCAGTTCTTC.

This chain connects TRBV29-1 to TRBJ1-2, with 9 bases lining up with TRBD1. There are 14 residues in the CDR3. V shed 6 bases and J 4 bases; nucleotides not matched to a gene: 9. Germline V CDR1 and CDR2: SQVTM, ANQGSEA. The CDR3 DNA follows: TGCAGCGTAGACACCGGGACAGGGCGCTATGGCTACACCTTC. Its translation is CSVDTGTGRYGYTF.

A few counts support this clone. The chain is built from TRBV18 and TRBJ1-2; no reliable D call. Germline assignment: CDR1 KGHSH and CDR2 LQKENI. The CDR3 loop spans 14 amino acids. V gave up 2 bases and J gave up 3 bases, with 10 bases separating them. The CDR3 loop reads CASSPGLGDYGYTF. DNA for the CDR3: TGTGCCAGCTCACCAGGGCTCGGGGACTATGGCTACACCTTC.

The table lists this clone with a few counts. The genes are TRBV30 and TRBJ1-3; tentatively, D is TRBD1 (5 bases). The CDR3 spans 16 residues. Germline loops: CDR1 GTSNPN, CDR2 SVGIG (reference sequence). Trimming shortened V by 3 bases and J by 5 bases, and 20 bases separated the two germline ends. The DNA for the CDR3 is TGTGCCTGGAGGAGACCGGACACCGGGGGACGAAACACCATATATTTT. Amino acid sequence: CAWRRPDTGGRNTIYF.

CDR3 in amino acids: CASSQEGGRGTGELFF. DNA of the CDR3: TGCGCCAGCAGCCAAGAAGGGGGTCGGGGTACCGGGGAGCTGTTTTTT. The chain has TRBV4-3 and TRBJ2-2; perhaps TRBD1 as D (6 bases). The CDR3 contains 16 residues. Germline CDR1 LGHNA, CDR2 YSLEER. Trimming shortened V by 0 bases and J by 5 bases, and 13 bases separated the two germline ends.

This chain links TRBV12-3 or TRBV12-4 with TRBJ1-2; a possible D gene is TRBD1 (5 bases). The CDR3 has 13 amino acids. V lost 5 bases and J lost 6, with 13 bases in between. The CDR3 coding sequence is TGTGCCAGCAGTCCCCGACGGGGGGATGGCTACACCTTC. Protein: CASSPRRGDGYTF.

The rearrangement uses TRBV28 and TRBJ2-3; no definite D call. The CDR3 sequence is 15 residues long. Trimming took 3 bases from V and 0 from J, leaving 10 bases between them. Germline CDR1 MDHEN, CDR2 SYDVKM. Here the CDR3 DNA reads TGTGCCAGCAGTTTCGGCGGATCTAGCACAGATACGCAGTATTTT. Amino acids: CASSFGGSSTDTQYF.

This chain uses TRBV29-1 with TRBJ2-7; 8 bases align to TRBD1. Germline-derived CDR1 and CDR2 are SQVTM and ANQGSEA. The junction had 14 bases not matched to a gene; V was cut back by 7 bases and J by 6 bases. The CDR3 runs 14 residues. For the CDR3, the DNA is TGCAGCGCCGCCTTATCGGACAGGGTGAGCGAGCAGTACTTC. It specifies CSAALSDRVSEQYF.

This clone was seen only a few times. The chain carries TRBV10-3 and TRBJ2-7; 9 positions agree with TRBD2. CDR1 and CDR2 (germline): ENHRY, SYGVKD. The CDR3 covers 14 residues. V lost 3 bases to trimming and J lost 2 bases; unmatched junction nucleotides: 2. This chain's CDR3 is CAISDSSGAYEQYF. The CDR3 nucleotides are TGTGCCATCAGTGACTCTAGCGGGGCCTACGAGCAGTACTTC.

CDR3 bases: TGCGCCAGCAGCTTGGACGCTAGCGGGGTATACAATGAGCAGTTCTTC. Translating gives CASSLDASGVYNEQFF. The V call is TRBV5-1, the J call TRBJ2-1, with TRBD2 matching 9 bases. Trimming took 0 bases from V and 4 from J; bases not matched to a gene: 5. CDR3 length equals 16 residues. Looked up from germline, CDR1 is SGHRS and CDR2 is YFSETQ.

The J gene is TRBJ2-4, the V gene TRBV7-9, with 9 bases that match TRBD1. This CDR3 has 16 amino acids. CDR1 is SEHNR, CDR2 FQNEAQ, per germline (reference sequence). V lost 7 bases, J lost 5 bases, and 12 bases stayed unmatched. This CDR3 reads CASTQSGQGRENIQYF. Here the CDR3 DNA reads TGTGCCAGCACTCAATCGGGACAGGGTAGAGAAAACATTCAGTACTTC.

The chain carries TRBV6-1 and TRBJ1-2; TRBD1 aligns across 7 bases. CDR1 and CDR2 from the germline V gene are MNHNS and SASEGT. The V and J ends lost 2 bases and 8 bases, in that order; junction bases with no gene match: 11. This CDR3 has 15 amino acids. CDR3 sequence reads: CASSEKDRATRGYTF. The CDR3 DNA sequence: TGTGCCAGCAGTGAAAAAGACAGGGCGACTCGGGGCTACACCTTC.

The count of this clone is one. The V call is TRBV29-1, the J call TRBJ2-7, with D tentatively TRBD1 (5 bases). Germline CDR1 reads SQVTM; CDR2 reads ANQGSEA. V shed 0 bases and J shed 1 base, with 13 bases lying between them. This CDR3 region has 15 residues. This CDR3 is CSVEDSRVGSYEQYF. The CDR3 DNA sequence: TGCAGCGTTGAAGATTCCAGGGTGGGGTCCTACGAGCAGTACTTC.

The V call is TRBV13, the J call TRBJ2-4; D is possibly TRBD1 (5 bases). The V end lost 3 bases, the J end lost 1 base, and 13 bases lay between the germline ends. Germline V gene data show CDR1 as PRHDT and CDR2 as FYEKMQ (reference sequence). This CDR3 has 16 residues. The CDR3 is CASSFRQLRAKNIQYF. The CDR3, as DNA: TGTGCCAGCAGCTTTAGACAGCTCAGGGCCAAAAACATTCAGTACTTC.

This chain uses TRBV10-3 with TRBJ2-3; TRBD2 might be the D (5 bases). Germline loops: CDR1 ENHRY, CDR2 SYGVKD. Trimming left V 2 bases short and J 0 bases short, with 15 bases between. This CDR3 region has 17 residues. The CDR3 bases are TGTGCCATCAGTGAGAAACGGCTAGCTGTCAGCACAGATACGCAGTATTTT. Translating it yields CAISEKRLAVSTDTQYF.

The chain employs TRBV9 and TRBJ2-3; the match to TRBD1 covers 9 bases. After removal of 0 bases from V and 0 bases from J, the junction contained 2 bases not matched to a gene. The CDR3 is 16 amino acids. Germline CDR1 reads SGDLS; CDR2 reads YYNGEE. CDR3 loop: CASSVEGTGSTDTQYF. CDR3 nucleotide sequence: TGTGCCAGCAGCGTAGAAGGGACAGGGAGCACAGATACGCAGTATTTT.

The V gene is TRBV7-9, the J gene TRBJ1-2, with 11 bases identical to TRBD1. This CDR3 comprises 16 residues. CDR1 and CDR2 (germline): SEHNR, FQNEAQ (reference sequence). V lost 0 bases, J lost 8 bases, and 8 bases stayed unmatched. The CDR3 here is CASSLASGTGGRGYTF. The CDR3 coding sequence is TGTGCCAGCAGCTTAGCTTCCGGGACAGGGGGAAGGGGCTACACCTTC.